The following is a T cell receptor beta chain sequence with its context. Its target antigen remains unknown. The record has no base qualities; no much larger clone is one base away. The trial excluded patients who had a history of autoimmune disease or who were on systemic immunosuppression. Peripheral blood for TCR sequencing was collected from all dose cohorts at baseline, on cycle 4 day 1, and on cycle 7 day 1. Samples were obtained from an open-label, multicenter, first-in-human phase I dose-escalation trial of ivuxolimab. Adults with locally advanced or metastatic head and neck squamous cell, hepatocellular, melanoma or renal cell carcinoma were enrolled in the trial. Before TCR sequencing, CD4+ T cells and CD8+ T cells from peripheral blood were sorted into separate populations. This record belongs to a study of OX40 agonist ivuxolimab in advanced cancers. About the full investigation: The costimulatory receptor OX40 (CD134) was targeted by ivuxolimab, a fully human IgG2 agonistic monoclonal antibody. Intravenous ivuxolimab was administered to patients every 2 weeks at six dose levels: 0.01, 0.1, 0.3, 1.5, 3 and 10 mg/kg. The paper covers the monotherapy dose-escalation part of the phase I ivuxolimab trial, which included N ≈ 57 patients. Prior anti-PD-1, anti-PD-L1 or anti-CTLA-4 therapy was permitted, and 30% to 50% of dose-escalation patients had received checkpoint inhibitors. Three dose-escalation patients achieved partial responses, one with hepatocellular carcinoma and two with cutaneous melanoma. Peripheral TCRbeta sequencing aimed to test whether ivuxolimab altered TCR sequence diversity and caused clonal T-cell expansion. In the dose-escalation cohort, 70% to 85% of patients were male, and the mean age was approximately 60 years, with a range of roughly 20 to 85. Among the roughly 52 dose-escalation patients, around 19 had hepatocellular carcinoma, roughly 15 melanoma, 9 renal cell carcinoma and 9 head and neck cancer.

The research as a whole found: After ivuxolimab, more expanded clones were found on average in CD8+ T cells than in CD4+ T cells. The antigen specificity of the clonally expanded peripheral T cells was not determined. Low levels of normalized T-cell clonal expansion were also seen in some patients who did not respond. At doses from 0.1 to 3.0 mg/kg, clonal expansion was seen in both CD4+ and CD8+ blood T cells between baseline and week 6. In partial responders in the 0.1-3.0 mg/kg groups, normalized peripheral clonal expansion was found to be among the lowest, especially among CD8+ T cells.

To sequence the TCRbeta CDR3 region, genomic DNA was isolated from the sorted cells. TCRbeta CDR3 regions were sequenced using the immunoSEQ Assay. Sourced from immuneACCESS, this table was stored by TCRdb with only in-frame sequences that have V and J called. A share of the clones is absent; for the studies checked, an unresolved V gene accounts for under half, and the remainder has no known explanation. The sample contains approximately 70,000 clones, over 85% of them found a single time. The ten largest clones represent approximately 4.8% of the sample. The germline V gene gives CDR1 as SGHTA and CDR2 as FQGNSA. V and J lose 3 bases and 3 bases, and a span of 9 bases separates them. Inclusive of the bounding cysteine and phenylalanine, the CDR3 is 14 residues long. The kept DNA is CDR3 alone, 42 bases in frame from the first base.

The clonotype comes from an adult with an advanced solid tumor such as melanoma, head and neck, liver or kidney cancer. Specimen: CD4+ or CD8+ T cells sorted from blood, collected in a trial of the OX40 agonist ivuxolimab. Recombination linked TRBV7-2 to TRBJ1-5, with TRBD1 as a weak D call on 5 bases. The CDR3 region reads CASSFLGVNQPQHF. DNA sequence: TGTGCCAGCAGCTTCTTGGGGGTCAATCAGCCCCAGCATTTT. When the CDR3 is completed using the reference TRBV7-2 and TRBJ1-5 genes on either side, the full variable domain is GAGVSQSPSNKVTEKGKDVELRCDPISGHTALYWYRQSLGQGLEFLIYFQGNSAPDKSGLPSDRFSAERTGGSVSTLTIQRTQQEDSAVYLCASSFLGVNQPQHFGDGTRLSIL.